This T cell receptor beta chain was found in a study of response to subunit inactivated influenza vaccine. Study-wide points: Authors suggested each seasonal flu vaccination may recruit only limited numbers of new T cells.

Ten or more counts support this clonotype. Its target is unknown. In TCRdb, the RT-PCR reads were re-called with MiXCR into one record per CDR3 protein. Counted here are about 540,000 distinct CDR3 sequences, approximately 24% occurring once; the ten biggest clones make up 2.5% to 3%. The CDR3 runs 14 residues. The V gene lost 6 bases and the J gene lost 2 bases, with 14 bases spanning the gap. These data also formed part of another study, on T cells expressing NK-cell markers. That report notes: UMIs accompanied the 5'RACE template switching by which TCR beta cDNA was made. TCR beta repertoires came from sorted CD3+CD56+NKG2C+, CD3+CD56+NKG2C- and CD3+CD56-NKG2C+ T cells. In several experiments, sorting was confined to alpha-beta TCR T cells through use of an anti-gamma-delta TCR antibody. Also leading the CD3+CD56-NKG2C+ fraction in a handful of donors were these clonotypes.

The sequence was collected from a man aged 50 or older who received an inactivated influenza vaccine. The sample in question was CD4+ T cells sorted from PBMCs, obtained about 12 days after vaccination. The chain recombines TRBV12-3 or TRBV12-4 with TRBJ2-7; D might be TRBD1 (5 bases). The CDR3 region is CASRNTGDPYEQYF. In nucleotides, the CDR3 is TGTGCCAGCAGGAACACAGGTGATCCCTACGAGCAGTACTTC.